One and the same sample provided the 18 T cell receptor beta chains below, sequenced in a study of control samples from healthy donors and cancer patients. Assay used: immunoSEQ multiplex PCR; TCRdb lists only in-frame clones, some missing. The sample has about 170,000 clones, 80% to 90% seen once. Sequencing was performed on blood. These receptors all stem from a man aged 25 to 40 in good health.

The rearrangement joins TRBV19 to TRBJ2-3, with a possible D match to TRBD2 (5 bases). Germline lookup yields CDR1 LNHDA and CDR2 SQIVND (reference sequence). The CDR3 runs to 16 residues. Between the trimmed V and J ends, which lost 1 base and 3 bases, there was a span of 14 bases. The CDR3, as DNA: TGTGCCAGTAGTATAGGGACCGGACTGAATACAGATACGCAGTATTTT. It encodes CASSIGTGLNTDTQYF.

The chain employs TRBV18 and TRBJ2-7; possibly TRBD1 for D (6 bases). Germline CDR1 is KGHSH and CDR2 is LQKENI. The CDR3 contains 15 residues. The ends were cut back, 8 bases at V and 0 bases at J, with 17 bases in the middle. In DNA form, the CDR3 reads TGTGCCAGCCGACGCAACTCGGACAGCTCCTACGAGCAGTACTTC. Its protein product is CASRRNSDSSYEQYF.

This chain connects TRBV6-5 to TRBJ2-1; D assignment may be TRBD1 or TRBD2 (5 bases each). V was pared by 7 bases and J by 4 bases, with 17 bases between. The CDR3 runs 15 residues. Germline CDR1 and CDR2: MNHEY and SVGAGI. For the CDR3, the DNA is TGTGCCAGCAACAGGCGGGCTTACCCTTACAATGAGCAGTTCTTC. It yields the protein CASNRRAYPYNEQFF.

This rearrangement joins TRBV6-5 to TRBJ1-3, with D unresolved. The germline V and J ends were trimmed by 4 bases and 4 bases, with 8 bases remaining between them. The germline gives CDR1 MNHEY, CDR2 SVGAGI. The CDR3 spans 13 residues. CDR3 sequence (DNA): TGTGCCAGCAGTTTTGATCAGGGAAACACCATATATTTT. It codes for CASSFDQGNTIYF.

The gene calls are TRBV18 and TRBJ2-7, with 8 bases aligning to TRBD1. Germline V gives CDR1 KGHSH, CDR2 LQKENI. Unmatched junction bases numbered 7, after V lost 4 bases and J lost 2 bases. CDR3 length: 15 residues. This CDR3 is CASSLGGQGTYEQYF. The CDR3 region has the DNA TGTGCCAGCTCACTCGGAGGACAGGGAACCTACGAGCAGTACTTC.

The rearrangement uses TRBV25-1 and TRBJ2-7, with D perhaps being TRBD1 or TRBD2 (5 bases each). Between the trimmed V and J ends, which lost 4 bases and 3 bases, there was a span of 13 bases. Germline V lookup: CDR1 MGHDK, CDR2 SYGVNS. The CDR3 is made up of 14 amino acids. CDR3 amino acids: CASSVGTGIYEQYF. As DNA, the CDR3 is TGTGCCAGCAGTGTAGGGACCGGTATCTACGAGCAGTACTTC.

Written as DNA, the CDR3 is TGTGCCAGTAGTGCCCGAGCCGGGACCTATCGCGGGGACACTGAAGCTTTCTTT. Protein sequence: CASSARAGTYRGDTEAFF. V is TRBV19 and J is TRBJ1-1, with D possibly TRBD1 on 5 matching bases. The CDR3 has 18 amino acids. V was cut by 5 bases and J by 3 bases, with 25 bases left in between. Germline CDR1 is LNHDA and CDR2 is SQIVND (reference sequence).

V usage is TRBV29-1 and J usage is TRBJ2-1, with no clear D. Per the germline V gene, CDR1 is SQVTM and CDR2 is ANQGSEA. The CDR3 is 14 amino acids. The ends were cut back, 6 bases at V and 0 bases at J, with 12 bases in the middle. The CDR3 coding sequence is TGCAGCGTCGTCCTTTCGAGCTCCTACAATGAGCAGTTCTTC. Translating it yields CSVVLSSSYNEQFF.

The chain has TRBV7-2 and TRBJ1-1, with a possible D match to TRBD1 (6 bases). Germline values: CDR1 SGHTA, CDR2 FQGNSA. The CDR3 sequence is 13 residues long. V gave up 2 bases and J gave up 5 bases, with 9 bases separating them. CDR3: CASSLRGDTEAFF. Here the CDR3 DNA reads TGTGCCAGCAGCTTAAGGGGGGATACTGAAGCTTTCTTT.

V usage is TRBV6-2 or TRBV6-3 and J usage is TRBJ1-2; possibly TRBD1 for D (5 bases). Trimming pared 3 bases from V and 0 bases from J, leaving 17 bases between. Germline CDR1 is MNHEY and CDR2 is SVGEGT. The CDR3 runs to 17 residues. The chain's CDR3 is CASSYRGGYLANYGYTF. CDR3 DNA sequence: TGTGCCAGCAGTTATAGGGGAGGGTACCTAGCTAACTATGGCTACACCTTC.

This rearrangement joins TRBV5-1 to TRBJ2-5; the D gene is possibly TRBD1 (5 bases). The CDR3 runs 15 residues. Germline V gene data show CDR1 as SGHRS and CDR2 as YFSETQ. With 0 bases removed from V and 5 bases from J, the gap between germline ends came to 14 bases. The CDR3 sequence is CASSLGGQGVETQYF. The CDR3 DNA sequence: TGCGCCAGCAGCTTGGGGGGCCAGGGTGTCGAGACCCAGTACTTC.

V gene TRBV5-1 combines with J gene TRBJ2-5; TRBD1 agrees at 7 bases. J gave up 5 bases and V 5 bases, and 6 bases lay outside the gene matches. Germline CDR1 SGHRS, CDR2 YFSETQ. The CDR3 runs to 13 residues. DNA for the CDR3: TGCGCCAGCAGACAGGGGAACGGGGAGACCCAGTACTTC. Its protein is CASRQGNGETQYF.

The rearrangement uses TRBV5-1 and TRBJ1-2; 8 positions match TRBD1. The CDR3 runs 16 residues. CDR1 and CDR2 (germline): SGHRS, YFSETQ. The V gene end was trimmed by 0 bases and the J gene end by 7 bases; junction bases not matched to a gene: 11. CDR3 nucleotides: TGCGCCAGCAGCTTGGGCTCCACAGGGGGGGCTTCTGGCTACACCTTC. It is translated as CASSLGSTGGASGYTF.

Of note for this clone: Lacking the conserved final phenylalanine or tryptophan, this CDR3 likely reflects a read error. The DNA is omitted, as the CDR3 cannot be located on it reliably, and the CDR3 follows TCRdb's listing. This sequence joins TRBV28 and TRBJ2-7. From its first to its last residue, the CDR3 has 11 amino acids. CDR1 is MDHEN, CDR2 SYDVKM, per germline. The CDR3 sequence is CASSLGREPLY.

Written as DNA, the CDR3 is TGTGCCAGCAGTCCTTGGGGGCGTGGAAACACCATATATTTT. Translating it yields CASSPWGRGNTIYF. The chain recombines TRBV7-8 with TRBJ1-3, with a possible D match to TRBD1 (6 bases). The V gene lost 6 bases and the J gene lost 3 bases, with 12 bases spanning the gap. CDR1 is SGHVS, CDR2 FQNEAQ, per germline. This CDR3 is built from 14 residues. Full variable domain (missing parts from reference TRBV7-8 and TRBJ1-3): GAGVSQSPRYKVAKRGQDVALRCDPISGHVSLFWYQQALGQGPEFLTYFQNEAQLDKSGLPSDRFFAERPEGSVSTLKIQRTQQEDSAVYLCASSPWGRGNTIYFGEGSWLTVV.

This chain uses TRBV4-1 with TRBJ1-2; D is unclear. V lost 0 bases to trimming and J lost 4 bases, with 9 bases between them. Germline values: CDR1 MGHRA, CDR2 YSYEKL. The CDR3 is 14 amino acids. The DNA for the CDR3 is TGCGCCAGCAGCCAAGATATCCGACTCTATGGCTACACCTTC. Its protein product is CASSQDIRLYGYTF.

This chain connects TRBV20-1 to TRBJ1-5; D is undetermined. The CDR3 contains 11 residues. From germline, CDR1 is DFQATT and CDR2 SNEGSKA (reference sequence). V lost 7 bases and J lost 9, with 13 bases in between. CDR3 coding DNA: TGCAGTGGAAAAATAGCTGGGCCCCAGCATTTT. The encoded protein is CSGKIAGPQHF.

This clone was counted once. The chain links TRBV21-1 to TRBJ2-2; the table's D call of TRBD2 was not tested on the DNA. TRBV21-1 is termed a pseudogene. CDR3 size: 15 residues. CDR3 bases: TGTGCCAGCAGCAAAGTAGTATCGAACACCGGGGAGCTGTTTTTT. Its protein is CASSKVVSNTGELFF.